The sample holds one count of the clone carrying this T cell receptor beta chain. The antigen is unknown. This entry comes from a study of brain T cells in children with intractable seizures. The study's findings and limits: Absence of clones before surgery may stem from lower sequencing depth. Only CDR3 sequence similarity suggested viral specificity, without known HCMV serostatus.

Regarding time point: blood from clinic visit 5 months post-surgery; TSC patient then seizure free. The sequenced cases were selected for having the highest brain T cell transcript signatures. Before surgery, patients took at least one anti-epileptic drug. The length of the CDR3 is 19 residues. V shed 2 bases, J shed 4 bases, and the junction held 19 bases outside the gene matches. Germline assignment: CDR1 SGHRS and CDR2 YFSETQ. Measured with immunoSEQ multiplex PCR; TCRdb has only the in-frame clones, and not every one. The data show approximately 330,000 clones, over 90% seen once. This sequence joins TRBV5-1 and TRBJ1-1; 8 bases map to TRBD1. The sample was peripheral blood, taken 4 to 5 months after surgery. This clonotype was sampled from a boy younger than two with tuberous sclerosis and intractable seizures. CDR3 coding DNA: TGCGCCAGCAGCTTCACGGTACAAAACACCTTAACAGGGGGCACTGAAGCTTTCTTT. This codes for CASSFTVQNTLTGGTEAFF.